These 13 T cell receptor beta chains originate from one sample sequenced in a study of blood T cell repertoires in COVID-19. The repertoire was sequenced with immunoSEQ multiplex PCR; TCRdb's copy has only in-frame clones and lacks some. This table holds about 190,000 clones, around 80% found once. The material sequenced was peripheral blood. All receptors come from a man aged 50 to 59 who had recovered from COVID-19.

This clone has at least ten counts. This chain links TRBV2 with TRBJ1-1; D unclear. This CDR3 comprises 14 residues. Germline CDR1 SNHLY, CDR2 FYNNEI. V was pared by 1 base and J by 5 bases, with 11 bases between. CDR3 protein: CASSEGQWQTEAFF. The CDR3 coding sequence is TGTGCCAGCAGTGAAGGCCAGTGGCAGACTGAAGCTTTCTTT.

The rearrangement uses TRBV19 and TRBJ2-7; 8 nucleotides agree with TRBD2. The germline V gene encodes CDR1 LNHDA and CDR2 SQIVND (reference sequence). The CDR3 loop spans 16 amino acids. V shed 3 bases and J 6 bases; nucleotides not matched to a gene: 13. The CDR3 DNA is TGTGCCAGTAGTATCCCGTCGAAGGCGGGAGGATCCGAGCAGTACTTC. Protein sequence: CASSIPSKAGGSEQYF.

The V gene is TRBV6-5, the J gene TRBJ2-3; TRBD2 is a possible D gene (6 bases). The CDR3 covers 16 residues. Trimming removed 0 bases at V and 5 bases at J, with 15 bases between. Germline assignment: CDR1 MNHEY and CDR2 SVGAGI. Here the CDR3 DNA reads TGTGCCAGCAGTTACTCGTCCCTAGCGAGGGGAGATACGCAGTATTTT. It yields the protein CASSYSSLARGDTQYF.

The chain couples TRBV10-3 to TRBJ1-1; D is uncertain. Germline CDR1 reads ENHRY; CDR2 reads SYGVKD. The CDR3 runs to 15 residues. V was shortened by 3 bases and J by 6 bases, with 17 bases between the two germline ends. The CDR3 nucleotides are TGTGCCATCAGTGAATCTCGGCCACCGAGGGCTGAAGCTTTCTTT. This gives the protein CAISESRPPRAEAFF.

This chain uses TRBV12-3 or TRBV12-4 with TRBJ2-3; 8 bases are a match to TRBD1. The CDR3 totals 13 residues. Unmatched junction bases numbered 4, after V lost 6 bases and J lost 5 bases. Here the CDR3 reads CASRDRVLDTQYF. In nucleotides, the CDR3 is TGTGCCAGCAGGGACAGGGTCCTAGATACGCAGTATTTT.

This chain connects TRBV28 to TRBJ2-2; TRBD2 matches 11 bases. The CDR3 contains 16 residues. Per germline, CDR1 MDHEN and CDR2 SYDVKM. With V trimmed by 3 bases and J by 5 bases, 5 bases remained unmatched. The CDR3 nucleotides are TGTGCCAGCAGTTTGTCCGGGACTAGCGGAACCGGGGAGCTGTTTTTT. This codes for CASSLSGTSGTGELFF. The variable domain in full, completed from reference TRBV28 and TRBJ2-2, reads DVKVTQSSRYLVKRTGEKVFLECVQDMDHENMFWYRQDPGLGLRLIYFSYDVKMKEKGDIPEGYSVSREKKERFSLILESASTNQTSMYLCASSLSGTSGTGELFFGEGSRLTVL.

The chain carries TRBV28 and TRBJ2-3; D unresolved. Trimming took 5 bases from V and 0 from J, leaving 15 bases between them. This CDR3 comprises 16 residues. The germline V gene has CDR1 MDHEN and CDR2 SYDVKM. The DNA of the CDR3 is TGTGCCAGCAGTCCCCCCCGGGTGACTAGCACAGATACGCAGTATTTT. It translates to CASSPPRVTSTDTQYF.

The chain combines TRBV7-3 with TRBJ1-2, with 7 bases that match TRBD1. This CDR3 contains 13 residues. V was pared by 5 bases and J by 4 bases, with 4 bases of the junction left unmatched. The V gene's germline CDR1 is SGHTA and CDR2 FQGTGA. This CDR3 is CASSRRDSYGYTF. The CDR3 DNA follows: TGTGCCAGCAGCCGCCGGGACAGCTATGGCTACACCTTC.

The V call is TRBV15, the J call TRBJ2-1; TRBD2 aligns across 15 bases. There are 22 residues in the CDR3. V lost 0 bases, J lost 2 bases, and 14 bases stayed unmatched. Germline lookup yields CDR1 LNHNV and CDR2 YYDKDF (reference sequence). The CDR3 here is CATSRDRYSRTSGRAPYNEQFF. The CDR3 DNA is TGTGCCACCAGCAGAGATAGGTATTCGAGGACTAGCGGGAGGGCCCCCTACAATGAGCAGTTCTTC. Supplemented by reference TRBV15 and TRBJ2-1, the full variable domain reads DAMVIQNPRYQVTQFGKPVTLSCSQTLNHNVMYWYQQKSSQAPKLLFHYYDKDFNNEADTPDNFQSRRPNTSFCFLDIRSPGLGDTAMYLCATSRDRYSRTSGRAPYNEQFFGPGTRLTVL.

This clone was counted between two and nine times. The chain couples TRBV28 to TRBJ2-1, with 9 bases lining up with TRBD2. CDR3 length: 17 amino acids. In germline, CDR1 is MDHEN, CDR2 SYDVKM. After removal of 5 bases from V and 7 bases from J, the junction contained 15 bases not matched to a gene. Here the CDR3 DNA reads TGTGCCAGCAGTCTACCTTCGGTAGCGGGAGACGCGAATGAGCAGTTCTTC. Translation gives CASSLPSVAGDANEQFF.

The V call is TRBV19, the J call TRBJ2-7; maybe TRBD2 (6 bases). Germline V gene lookup returns CDR1 LNHDA and CDR2 SQIVND (reference sequence). The CDR3 contains 13 residues. V was shortened by 4 bases and J by 4 bases, with 11 bases between the two germline ends. CDR3 nucleotide sequence: TGTGCCAGTAGTAATCAGGAGGGGTACGAGCAGTACTTC. This sequence encodes CASSNQEGYEQYF.

J is TRBJ2-7 and V is TRBV11-2, with D perhaps matching TRBD1 (6 bases). V lost 6 bases and J 5 bases, leaving 14 bases between the germline ends. The germline CDR1 and CDR2 sequences are SGHAT and FQNNGV. The CDR3 loop spans 13 amino acids. The CDR3 nucleotides are TGTGCCAGCAGTGTTTGGGGGCGGCACGAGCAGTACTTC. Encoded protein: CASSVWGRHEQYF.

The chain employs TRBV11-2 and TRBJ2-7, with 8 bases that match TRBD2. Losses at the gene ends were 6 bases for V and 7 bases for J; bases not matched to a gene: 5. Germline CDR1 SGHAT, CDR2 FQNNGV. The length of the CDR3 is 12 residues. This chain's CDR3 is CASRLAAEEQYF. In DNA form, the CDR3 reads TGTGCCAGCAGACTAGCGGCTGAGGAGCAGTACTTC. The full variable domain, with the rest looked up from reference TRBV11-2 and TRBJ2-7, is EAGVAQSPRYKIIEKRQSVAFWCNPISGHATLYWYQQILGQGPKLLIQFQNNGVVDDSQLPKDRFSAERLKGVDSTLKIQPAKLEDSAVYLCASRLAAEEQYFGPGTRLTVT.